This T cell receptor beta chain comes out of a study of CD8+ T cells in alopecia areata. Study information: The investigators scored severity in treated patients by the percentage of affected scalp area.

cDNA serving as the sequencing template came from extracted, reverse transcribed RNA. Clones were read by immunoSEQ multiplex PCR, and TCRdb kept only the in-frame ones, dropping some. This sample carries about 190,000 clones, 60% of them seen once, and the ten largest clones take about 0.69%. As for treatment: oral pan-JAK inhibitor, 5-10 mg twice daily. The specimen comprised CD4+ T cells sorted from blood, sampled at week 4, from a patient treated with tofacitinib. The sequence was collected from a human donor with alopecia areata.

The CDR3 reads CSTQQGAGQPQHF. The CDR3 DNA reads as TGCAGCACACAACAGGGGGCCGGTCAGCCCCAGCATTTT. The gene calls are TRBV29-1 and TRBJ1-5, with 9 bases aligning to TRBD1. The germline V gene has CDR1 SQVTM and CDR2 ANQGSEA. This CDR3 has 13 amino acids. The trim removed 8 bases at V and 6 bases at J, leaving 8 bases unmatched.